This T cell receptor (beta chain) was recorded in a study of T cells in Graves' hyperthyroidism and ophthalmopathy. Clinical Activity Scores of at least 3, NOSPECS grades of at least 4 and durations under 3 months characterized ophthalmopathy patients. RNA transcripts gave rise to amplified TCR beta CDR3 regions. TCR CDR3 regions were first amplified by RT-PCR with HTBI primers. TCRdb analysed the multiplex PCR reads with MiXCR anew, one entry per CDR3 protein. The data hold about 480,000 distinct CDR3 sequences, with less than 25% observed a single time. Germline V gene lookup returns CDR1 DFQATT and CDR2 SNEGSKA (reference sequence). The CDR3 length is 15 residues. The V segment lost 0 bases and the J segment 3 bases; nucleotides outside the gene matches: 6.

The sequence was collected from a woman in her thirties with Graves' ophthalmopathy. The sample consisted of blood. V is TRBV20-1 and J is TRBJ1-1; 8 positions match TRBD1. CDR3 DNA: TGCAGTGCTAGAGAGCTCAGACAGGGGTACACTGAAGCTTTCTTT. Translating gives CSARELRQGYTEAFF.